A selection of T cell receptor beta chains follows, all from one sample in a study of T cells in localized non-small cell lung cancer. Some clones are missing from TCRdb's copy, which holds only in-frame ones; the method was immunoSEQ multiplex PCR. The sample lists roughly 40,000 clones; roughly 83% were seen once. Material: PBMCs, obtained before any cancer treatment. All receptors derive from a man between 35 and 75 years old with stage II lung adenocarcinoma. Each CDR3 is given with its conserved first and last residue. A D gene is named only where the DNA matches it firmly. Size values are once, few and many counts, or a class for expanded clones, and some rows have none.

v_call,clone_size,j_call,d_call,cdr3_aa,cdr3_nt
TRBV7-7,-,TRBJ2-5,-,CASSFGAGGPETQYF,TGTGCTAGCAGCTTTGGGGCAGGGGGGCCAGAGACCCAGTACTTC
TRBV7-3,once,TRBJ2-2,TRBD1,CASSSTGGGTGELFF,TGTGCCAGCAGCTCCACAGGGGGCGGCACCGGGGAGCTGTTTTTT
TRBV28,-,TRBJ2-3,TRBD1,CASSLGQGADTQYF,TGTGCCAGCAGTCTGGGACAGGGGGCAGATACGCAGTATTTT
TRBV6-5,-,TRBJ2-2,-,CASSFALANTGELFF,TGTGCCAGCAGCTTTGCACTAGCGAACACCGGGGAGCTGTTTTTT
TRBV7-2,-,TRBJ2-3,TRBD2,CASSLVSGGAGDTQYF,TGTGCCAGCAGCTTAGTTAGCGGGGGGGCGGGAGATACGCAGTATTTT
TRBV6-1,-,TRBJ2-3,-,CATKGMFQVTDTQYF,TGTGCCACCAAGGGGATGTTTCAGGTTACAGATACGCAGTATTTT
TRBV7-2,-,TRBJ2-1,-,CASSSGQINNEQFF,TGTGCCAGCAGCTCCGGCCAGATAAACAATGAGCAGTTCTTC
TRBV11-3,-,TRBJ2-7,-,CASSPGQGTSYEQYF,TGTGCCAGCAGCCCGGGACAAGGGACATCCTACGAGCAGTACTTC
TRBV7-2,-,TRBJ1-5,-,CASSSRGGTHQPQHF,TGTGCCAGCAGCTCAAGGGGGGGGACCCATCAGCCCCAGCATTTT
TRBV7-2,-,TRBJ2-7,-,CASSTGYSSYEQYF,TGTGCCAGCAGCACAGGCTATAGCTCCTACGAGCAGTACTTC
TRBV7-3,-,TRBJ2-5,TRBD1,CASSPGQGQETQYF,TGTGCCAGCAGCCCCGGACAGGGTCAAGAGACCCAGTACTTC
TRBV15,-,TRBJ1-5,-,CATSSTWTDRNQPQHF,TGTGCCACCAGCAGTACCTGGACAGACCGGAATCAGCCCCAGCATTTT
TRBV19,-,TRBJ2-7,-,CASSDGPGEQYF,TGTGCCAGTAGTGACGGACCCGGGGAGCAGTACTTC
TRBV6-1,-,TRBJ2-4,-,CASSEAPLVKENIQYF,TGTGCCAGCAGTGAAGCCCCACTAGTTAAAGAAAACATTCAGTACTTC
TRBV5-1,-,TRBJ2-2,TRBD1,CASSSTGFSTGELFF,TGCGCCAGCAGCTCGACAGGGTTCTCCACCGGGGAGCTGTTTTTT
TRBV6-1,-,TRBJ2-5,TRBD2,CASKGLAGSTETQYF,TGTGCCAGCAAGGGTCTAGCGGGGTCTACGGAGACCCAGTACTTC
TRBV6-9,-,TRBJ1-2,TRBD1,CASRLTGGMGYGYTF,TGTGCCAGCAGATTGACAGGGGGCATGGGCTATGGCTACACCTTC
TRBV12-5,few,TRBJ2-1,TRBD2,CASGFTPDGTSGRNEQFF,TGTGCTAGTGGTTTCACCCCAGACGGGACTAGCGGGAGGAATGAGCAGTTCTTC
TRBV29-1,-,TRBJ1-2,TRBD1,CSVGQGAAGSIYGYTF,TGCAGCGTGGGACAGGGGGCGGCGGGGAGTATCTATGGCTACACCTTC
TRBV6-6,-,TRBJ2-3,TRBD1,CASSYGAGGSDTQYF,TGTGCCAGCAGTTACGGGGCAGGGGGATCAGATACGCAGTATTTT
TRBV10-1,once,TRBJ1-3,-,CASEVSGNTIYF,TGCGCCAGCGAGGTCTCTGGAAACACCATATATTTT
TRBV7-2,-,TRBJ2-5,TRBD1,CASSSGQVQETQYF,TGTGCCAGCAGCTCGGGACAGGTCCAAGAGACCCAGTACTTC